The sequence of this TCR beta chain was determined in a study of shared clonotypes between healthy human individuals. Background on the study: Donors consisted of two women and a few men between 18 and 49.

CD45RA-negative memory and CD45RA+ naive subsets were split from the CD4+ cells. TCRdb's table, derived via immunoSEQ multiplex PCR, lists solely in-frame clones and lacks some. The repertoire holds roughly 2 million clones, 90% to 97% seen once, with around 0.13% in the top ten. About this clone itself: Its antigen remains unidentified.

Study-wide findings and caveats: Sampling covered nothing but blood. Tissue TCR repertoires likely differ from those found in blood. The study generally estimated greater richness for naive than memory subsets.

V was trimmed by 0 bases and J by 0 bases, leaving 13 bases between them. Germline CDR1 and CDR2: SGHRS and YFSETQ. The CDR3 length is 16 residues. The sequencing sample was made of naive CD4+ T cells sorted from blood. Subset reported: CD45RA+ positively selected. This sequence joins TRBV5-1 and TRBJ2-7, with D maybe TRBD2 (5 bases). The source of this sequence is a man aged 18 to 35 in good health. Written as DNA, the CDR3 is TGCGCCAGCAGCTTGGGCGTGACAACTAGCTCCTACGAGCAGTACTTC. Protein: CASSLGVTTSSYEQYF.